This T cell receptor beta chain was captured by sequencing in a study of technical replicates of blood from four donors. This clone was found once. The CDR3 length is 17 residues. Data came from immunoSEQ multiplex PCR; TCRdb stores just in-frame clones and leaves some out. The table includes around 83,000 clones, 90% to 95% detected once. The gene calls are TRBV21-1 and TRBJ2-7; the D call in the table, TRBD2, was not verified against the DNA. TRBV21-1 is flagged as a pseudogene. The material sequenced was T cells isolated from PBMCs. This receptor was obtained from a human donor in good health. The CDR3 loop reads CASSKAGIGEGDCEQYF. The CDR3 nucleotides read TGTGCCAGCAGCAAAGCAGGTATAGGGGAGGGCGACTGCGAGCAGTACTTC.